These 6 T cell receptor beta chains came from one sample sequenced in a study of control samples from healthy donors and cancer patients. Produced via immunoSEQ multiplex PCR; TCRdb's table is partial and in-frame only. The table shows about 75,000 clones, with around 94% occurring only once. The sample comprised blood. Receptor source: a middle-aged woman in good health.

CDR3 bases: TGTGCCAGCAGCTTGGCCGGACTAGCGGGGGGGCTAGAGGAGACCCAGTACTTC. It yields the protein CASSLAGLAGGLEETQYF. This chain uses TRBV5-4 with TRBJ2-5; TRBD2 matches 15 bases. Trimming removed 0 bases from V and 5 bases from J; junction bases left unmatched: 8. The germline gives CDR1 SGHNT, CDR2 YYREEE (reference sequence). The CDR3 is 18 residues long.

The chain recombines TRBV20-1 with TRBJ1-5; D gene unclear. The CDR3 contains 14 residues. Germline CDR1 DFQATT, CDR2 SNEGSKA (reference sequence). V lost 3 bases, J lost 0 bases, and 9 bases lay in between. The CDR3 sequence: CSASGSYSNQPQHF. The CDR3 bases are TGCAGTGCTAGTGGAAGCTATAGCAATCAGCCCCAGCATTTT.

The chain recombines TRBV13 with TRBJ2-1, with TRBD2 matching 8 bases. V trimming: 4 bases; J trimming: 4 bases; junction bases outside the gene matches: 6. The CDR3 runs 15 residues. Looked up from germline, CDR1 is PRHDT and CDR2 is FYEKMQ (reference sequence). CDR3 DNA: TGTGCCAGCAGCTCAATAGCGGGATCTTACAATGAGCAGTTCTTC. Protein sequence: CASSSIAGSYNEQFF.

The J gene is TRBJ2-3, the V gene TRBV9, with TRBD2 identical over 10 bases. Germline values: CDR1 SGDLS, CDR2 YYNGEE. The CDR3 extends over 19 amino acids. The J segment lost 2 bases and the V segment lost 0 bases, leaving 12 bases of the junction unmatched. CDR3 residues: CASSVANSPSGGDTDTQYF. The DNA for the CDR3 is TGTGCCAGCAGCGTAGCCAACTCCCCTAGCGGGGGAGACACAGATACGCAGTATTTT.

The gene calls are TRBV20-1 and TRBJ2-7; 9 bases line up with TRBD1. J lost 3 bases, V lost 3 bases, and 3 bases had no gene match. The germline V gene encodes CDR1 DFQATT and CDR2 SNEGSKA (reference sequence). The CDR3 is 13 residues long. The CDR3 reads CSASDRGDYEQYF. DNA for the CDR3: TGCAGTGCTAGTGACAGGGGGGACTACGAGCAGTACTTC.

V gene TRBV5-1 combines with J gene TRBJ1-5; D is unresolved. This CDR3 has 14 amino acids. Trimming took off 0 bases at V and 4 bases at J, with 8 bases between the two ends. Germline V gives CDR1 SGHRS, CDR2 YFSETQ. The CDR3 DNA follows: TGCGCCAGCAGCTTGGGCCCCCTTAATCAGCCCCAGCATTTT. It yields the protein CASSLGPLNQPQHF.